These T cell receptor beta chains were read from a single sample in a study of shared clonotypes between healthy human individuals. Libraries were prepared by immunoSEQ multiplex PCR; TCRdb keeps only in-frame clonotypes and omits some of them. The sample consists of about 1 million clones, about three quarters of them appearing once. The specimen sequenced was memory CD4+ T cells sorted from blood. Every receptor here comes from a young man in good health. CDR3s include the opening cysteine and the closing phenylalanine or tryptophan. Fields, in order: CDR3 length, clone size, V gene, J gene, D gene, CDR3 protein, CDR3 DNA. D genes are given only for firm matches. Expanded clones get a size class; other rows say once, few or many, or leave the size out.

14	NA	TRBV5-4	TRBJ2-7	NA	CASSVDGGIYEQYF	TGTGCCAGCAGCGTCGATGGCGGAATCTACGAGCAGTACTTC
18	few	TRBV5-6	TRBJ2-6	NA	CASSATISPSSGANVLTF	TGTGCCAGCAGCGCAACAATTTCTCCCAGCTCTGGGGCCAACGTCCTGACTTTC
14	NA	TRBV19	TRBJ1-1	NA	CASSPGLLNTEAFF	TGTGCCAGTAGTCCAGGACTGCTTAACACTGAAGCTTTCTTT
12	NA	TRBV7-2	TRBJ2-7	NA	CASSWEGDEQYF	TGTGCCAGCAGCTGGGAAGGGGACGAGCAGTACTTC
16	once	TRBV6-4	TRBJ2-3	TRBD2	CASSPGLAVGTDTQYF	TGTGCCAGCAGTCCGGGACTAGCGGTCGGCACAGATACGCAGTATTTT
16	NA	TRBV7-2	TRBJ2-5	NA	CASSLVPTGPQETQYF	TGTGCCAGCAGCTTAGTCCCTACGGGTCCACAAGAGACCCAGTACTTC
16	NA	TRBV18	TRBJ2-7	TRBD1	CASSPQPGQGKNEQYF	TGTGCCAGCTCACCACAGCCGGGACAGGGGAAGAACGAGCAGTACTTC
15	NA	TRBV5-4	TRBJ2-3	NA	CASSLAGGRTDTQYF	TGTGCCAGCAGCTTGGCCGGCGGGCGCACAGATACGCAGTATTTT
14	NA	TRBV13	TRBJ2-1	NA	CASSLLPSYNEQFF	TGTGCCAGCAGCTTATTGCCGTCCTACAATGAGCAGTTCTTC
16	once	TRBV9	TRBJ2-3	TRBD2	CASSVTGGPSTDTQYF	TGTGCCAGCAGCGTAACGGGAGGGCCCTCGACAGATACGCAGTATTTT
15	NA	TRBV21-1	TRBJ2-7	NA	CASSKASGRVNEQYF	TGTGCCAGCAGCAAAGCTAGCGGGAGGGTCAACGAGCAGTACTTC
15	many	TRBV19	TRBJ1-2	TRBD1	CASSPSGQPNYGYTF	TGTGCCAGTAGTCCTTCGGGACAGCCTAACTATGGCTACACCTTC
11	few	TRBV7-9	TRBJ1-1	NA	CASSREAEAFF	TGTGCCAGCAGCCGCGAAGCTGAAGCTTTCTTT
16	NA	TRBV11-2	TRBJ2-3	TRBD2	CASSLVGLAGVDTQYF	TGTGCCAGCAGCTTAGTGGGCCTAGCGGGGGTAGATACGCAGTATTTT
15	NA	TRBV2	TRBJ1-6	NA	CASSERGAYNSPLHF	TGTGCCAGCAGTGAGCGAGGAGCTTATAATTCACCCCTCCACTTT
13	NA	TRBV5-1	TRBJ1-6	NA	CASSLNPNSPLHF	TGCGCCAGCAGCTTGAATCCGAATTCACCCCTCCACTTT
14	NA	TRBV9	TRBJ2-5	TRBD2	CASSDGTSPETQYF	TGTGCCAGCAGCGACGGGACTAGCCCAGAGACCCAGTACTTC
15	NA	TRBV27	TRBJ2-5	NA	CASSLSWQSGETQYF	TGTGCCAGCAGTTTATCGTGGCAGTCGGGGGAGACCCAGTACTTC
14	few	TRBV7-8	TRBJ2-3	NA	CASSFDGGRDTQYF	TGTGCCAGCAGCTTTGACGGGGGACGAGATACGCAGTATTTT
14	few	TRBV7-6	TRBJ1-5	TRBD1	CASSSDRGRQPQHF	TGTGCCAGCAGCTCCGACAGGGGACGTCAGCCCCAGCATTTT
16	NA	TRBV9	TRBJ2-5	NA	CASSVAALVRQETQYF	TGTGCCAGCAGCGTAGCTGCGTTAGTCAGGCAAGAGACCCAGTACTTC
11	few	TRBV30	TRBJ1-2	NA	CAWKGPRGYTF	TGTGCCTGGAAGGGACCCCGGGGCTACACCTTC
16	NA	TRBV18	TRBJ2-7	NA	CASSPGDAFSTYEQYF	TGTGCCAGCTCACCGGGGGACGCGTTCAGTACCTACGAGCAGTACTTC
13	NA	TRBV29-1	TRBJ2-1	NA	CSAQTEVYNEQFF	TGCAGCGCCCAGACAGAAGTATACAATGAGCAGTTCTTC
10	many	TRBV19	TRBJ2-3	NA	CASSTDTQYF	TGTGCCAGTAGTACAGATACGCAGTATTTT
14	NA	TRBV7-9	TRBJ1-6	NA	CASSTDGNNSPLHF	TGTGCCAGCAGCACCGACGGGAACAATTCACCCCTCCACTTT
13	NA	TRBV7-6	TRBJ1-4	NA	CASSYQGNEKLFF	TGTGCCAGCAGCTATCAGGGTAATGAAAAACTGTTTTTT
17	NA	TRBV4-1	TRBJ1-5	NA	CASSQEAYPQGGQPQHF	TGCGCCAGCAGCCAAGAAGCGTATCCCCAGGGAGGTCAGCCCCAGCATTTT
14	NA	TRBV7-8	TRBJ2-7	NA	CASTEQHRVWEQYF	TGTGCCAGCACGGAGCAACACAGGGTGTGGGAGCAGTACTTC
15	NA	TRBV30	TRBJ1-5	TRBD1	CAWTSQGNSNQPQHF	TGTGCCTGGACATCACAGGGGAATAGCAATCAGCCCCAGCATTTT
13	NA	TRBV6-5	TRBJ1-5	TRBD1	CAGQGGGWQPQHF	TGTGCGGGACAGGGAGGCGGGTGGCAGCCCCAGCATTTT
14	NA	TRBV11-2	TRBJ1-2	TRBD1	CASSRIGTGDGYTF	TGTGCCAGCAGCCGAATCGGGACAGGGGATGGCTACACCTTC
13	NA	TRBV29-1	TRBJ1-1	NA	CSVLGQLNTEAFF	TGCAGCGTGCTCGGACAGTTGAACACTGAAGCTTTCTTT
17	NA	TRBV11-2	TRBJ2-5	TRBD2	CASSLDRTSLFPETQYF	TGTGCCAGCAGCTTAGACAGGACTAGCTTATTCCCAGAGACCCAGTACTTC
15	NA	TRBV7-2	TRBJ1-2	TRBD1	CASSSRTGTNYGYTF	TGTGCCAGCAGCTCCCGGACAGGAACTAACTATGGCTACACCTTC
15	NA	TRBV6-5	TRBJ2-1	TRBD1	CASNAGTGSYNEQFF	TGTGCCAGCAATGCCGGGACAGGCTCCTACAATGAGCAGTTCTTC
14	NA	TRBV4-3	TRBJ1-5	NA	CASSQETGNQPQHF	TGCGCCAGCAGCCAAGAGACAGGTAATCAGCCCCAGCATTTT
16	NA	TRBV7-9	TRBJ2-1	NA	CASSLAALSSYNEQFF	TGTGCCAGCAGCTTAGCTGCGTTGAGCTCCTACAATGAGCAGTTCTTC
16	NA	TRBV7-2	TRBJ2-7	TRBD2	CASSLRTSGRASEQYF	TGTGCCAGCAGCTTGAGGACTAGCGGGAGGGCGTCCGAGCAGTACTTC
12	NA	TRBV25-1	TRBJ2-5	NA	CASSESLGTQYF	TGTGCCAGCAGTGAATCGTTGGGGACCCAGTACTTC
15	NA	TRBV2	TRBJ2-2	TRBD2	CASREIAGGRGELFF	TGTGCCAGCAGGGAAATAGCGGGGGGCCGCGGGGAGCTGTTTTTT
13	once	TRBV4-3	TRBJ2-7	NA	CASSQEPGAEQYF	TGCGCCAGCAGCCAAGAGCCAGGGGCCGAGCAGTACTTC
16	NA	TRBV5-4	TRBJ1-1	TRBD1	CASSGRDRGYSTEAFF	TGTGCCAGCAGCGGACGGGACAGGGGGTACAGCACTGAAGCTTTCTTT
13	NA	TRBV5-6	TRBJ2-7	NA	CASSRSGPYEQYF	TGTGCCAGCAGCCGGTCCGGACCCTACGAGCAGTACTTC
15	NA	TRBV5-3	TRBJ1-2	NA	CARSSIRKPEDGYTF	TGTGCCAGAAGCTCGATCCGGAAACCAGAAGATGGCTACACCTTC
14	NA	TRBV5-1	TRBJ2-5	NA	CASSPPDRQETQYF	TGCGCCAGCAGCCCGCCTGACAGGCAAGAGACCCAGTACTTC
14	NA	TRBV10-3	TRBJ1-1	NA	CAIRPNGGNTEAFF	TGTGCCATCAGGCCGAACGGGGGGAACACTGAAGCTTTCTTT
14	few	TRBV30	TRBJ1-1	NA	CAWSPPSWNTEAFF	TGTGCCTGGAGTCCCCCTTCGTGGAACACTGAAGCTTTCTTT